This TCR beta chain was recorded in a study of CD8 T cells in ankylosing spondylitis. Study-wide findings and caveats: In the blood and synovial fluid of reactive arthritis, some motif variants had been previously reported. Disease-linked clones reportedly concentrated significantly in matched ankylosing spondylitis synovial fluid.

This clonotype occurred many times. Its antigen is not known. Trimming cost V 11 bases and J 1 base, with 17 bases left between them. The V gene's germline CDR1 is SNHLY and CDR2 FYNNEI. The CDR3 runs 14 residues. Construction of TCR beta libraries was performed using quantitative 5'-RACE with molecular barcodes. TCRdb re-derived calls from the 5' RACE reads in MiXCR, one entry per CDR3 protein. This table has some 130,000 distinct CDR3 sequences, roughly a tenth appearing once. This chain joins TRBV2 and TRBJ1-2, with unresolved D. Material for sequencing was blood, either unsorted or a sorted T cell fraction (not recorded which). This TCR was sampled from a male donor with ankylosing spondylitis or in good health (not recorded which). CDR3 DNA sequence: TGTGCCTGCTGGACGGGCGACCTTAACTATGGCTACACCTTC. It translates to CACWTGDLNYGYTF.